This TCR beta chain was sequenced for a study of tumor-infiltrating lymphocytes in primary liver carcinoma. Broader study findings: The 250 largest clones made up significantly more of tumor than blood repertoires (p = 0.039).

The tissue used was unsorted bulk material of about 20-33 mg. RNA and DNA were co-extracted from it with the AllPrep DNA/RNA mini kit. Cases comprised patients with primary liver carcinoma who received surgical resection. As for this clonotype: Its target is unknown.

Total RNA amounting to around 540 ng was the source from which TCR beta cDNA was made with a constant-region primer. Three nested multiplex PCR rounds, a slightly modified ARM-PCR method, built the TCR beta libraries. TCRdb reanalysed the multiplex PCR reads using MiXCR and keeps one entry per CDR3 protein. The data contain 90,000 to 150,000 distinct CDR3 sequences, about two thirds of them singletons. Sequenced input: tumor-adjacent normal liver tissue. This TCR derives from a woman aged 55 to 70 with primary liver carcinoma and hepatitis B virus infection.

CDR3 residues: CSAVAAATGFSEQFF. The CDR3, as DNA: TGCAGCGCTGTGGCCGCGGCGACAGGGTTCAGTGAACAGTTCTTC. The rearrangement joins TRBV29-1 to TRBJ2-1, with 7 positions matching TRBD1. Germline V gene data show CDR1 as SQVTM and CDR2 as ANQGSEA. With V trimmed by 7 bases and J by 13 bases, 22 bases remained unmatched. The CDR3 is 15 residues long.